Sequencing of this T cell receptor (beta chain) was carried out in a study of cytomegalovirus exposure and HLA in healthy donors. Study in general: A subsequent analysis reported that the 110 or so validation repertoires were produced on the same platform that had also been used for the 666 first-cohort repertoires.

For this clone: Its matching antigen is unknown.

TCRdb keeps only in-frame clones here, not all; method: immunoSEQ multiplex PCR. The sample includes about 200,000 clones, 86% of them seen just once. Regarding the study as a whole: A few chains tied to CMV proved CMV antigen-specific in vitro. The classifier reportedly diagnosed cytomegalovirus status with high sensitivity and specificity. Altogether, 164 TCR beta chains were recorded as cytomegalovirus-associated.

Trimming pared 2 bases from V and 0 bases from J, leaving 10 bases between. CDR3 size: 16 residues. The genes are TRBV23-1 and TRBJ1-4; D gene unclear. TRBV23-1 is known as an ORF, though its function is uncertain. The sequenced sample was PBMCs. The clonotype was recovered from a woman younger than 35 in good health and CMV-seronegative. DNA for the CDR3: TGCGCCAGCAGTCAACGGAGGACTGCAACTAATGAAAAACTGTTTTTT. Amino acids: CASSQRRTATNEKLFF.